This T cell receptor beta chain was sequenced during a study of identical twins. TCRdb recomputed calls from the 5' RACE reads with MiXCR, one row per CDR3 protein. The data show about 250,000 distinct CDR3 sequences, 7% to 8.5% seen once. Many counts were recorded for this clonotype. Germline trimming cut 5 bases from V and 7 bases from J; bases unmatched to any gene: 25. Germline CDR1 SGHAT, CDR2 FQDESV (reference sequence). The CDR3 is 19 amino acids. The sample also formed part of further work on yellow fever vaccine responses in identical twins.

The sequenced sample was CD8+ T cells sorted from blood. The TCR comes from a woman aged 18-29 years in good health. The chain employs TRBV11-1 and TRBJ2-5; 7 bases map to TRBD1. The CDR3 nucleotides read TGTGCCAGCAGCACTCCCGGGACAGATCCCACAAAGAAGAGTTGGACCCAGTACTTC. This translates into CASSTPGTDPTKKSWTQYF.